The 3 T cell receptor beta chains below were found in one sample sequenced in a study of cytotoxic CD8 clonotypes in ibrutinib-treated CLL. Sequenced by immunoSEQ multiplex PCR; TCRdb stores in-frame clones only, minus some. Of approximately 320,000 clones listed, around 66% are singletons. The sample here was PBMCs, taken after 36 months of ibrutinib treatment. These receptor sequences come from a human donor with chronic lymphocytic leukemia.

J is TRBJ2-2 and V is TRBV5-4; a possible D gene is TRBD2 (7 bases). The germline V and J ends were trimmed by 4 bases and 4 bases, with 17 bases remaining between them. CDR3 length: 16 amino acids. Germline-derived CDR1 and CDR2 are SGHNT and YYREEE (reference sequence). The CDR3 DNA sequence: TGTGCCAGCAGCCCTGACGCGGGGGCTGGCACCGGGGAGCTGTTTTTT. Translated, it gives CASSPDAGAGTGELFF.

The chain has TRBV11-2 and TRBJ2-2; D remains unclear. CDR3 length: 14 residues. V was shortened by 5 bases and J by 4 bases, with 11 bases between the two germline ends. Per germline, CDR1 SGHAT and CDR2 FQNNGV. DNA of the CDR3: TGTGCCAGCAGCACCAGGCCCTCCACCGGGGAGCTGTTTTTT. This translates into CASSTRPSTGELFF.

The V and J genes are TRBV7-2 and TRBJ2-1; D perhaps matches TRBD2 (6 bases). The CDR3 is 16 amino acids. The germline V gene encodes CDR1 SGHTA and CDR2 FQGNSA. The V and J ends lost 5 bases and 0 bases respectively, with 14 bases between them. CDR3 protein: CASSLTGGVSYNEQFF. The CDR3, as DNA: TGTGCCAGCAGCCTAACAGGAGGGGTCTCCTACAATGAGCAGTTCTTC.